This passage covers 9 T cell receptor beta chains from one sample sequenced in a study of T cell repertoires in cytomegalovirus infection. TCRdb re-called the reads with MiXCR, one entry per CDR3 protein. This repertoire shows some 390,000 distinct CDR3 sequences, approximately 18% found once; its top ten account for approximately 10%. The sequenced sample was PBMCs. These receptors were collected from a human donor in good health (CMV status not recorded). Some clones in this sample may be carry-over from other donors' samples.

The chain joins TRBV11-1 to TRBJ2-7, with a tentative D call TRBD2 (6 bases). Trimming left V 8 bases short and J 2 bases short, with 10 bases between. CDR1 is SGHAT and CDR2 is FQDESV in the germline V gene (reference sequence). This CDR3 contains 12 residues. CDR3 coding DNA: TGTGCCAGCCGGGACTGGACCTACGAGCAGTACTTC. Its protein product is CASRDWTYEQYF. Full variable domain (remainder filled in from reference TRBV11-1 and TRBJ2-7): EAEVAQSPRYKITEKSQAVAFWCDPISGHATLYWYRQILGQGPELLVQFQDESVVDDSQLPKDRFSAERLKGVDSTLKIQPAELGDSAMYLCASRDWTYEQYFGPGTRLTVT.

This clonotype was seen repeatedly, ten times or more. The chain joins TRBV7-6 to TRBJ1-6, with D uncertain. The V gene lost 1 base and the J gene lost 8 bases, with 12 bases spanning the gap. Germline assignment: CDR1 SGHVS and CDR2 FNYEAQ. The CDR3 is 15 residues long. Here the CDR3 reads CASSLVGSKDSPLHF. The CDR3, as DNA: TGTGCCAGCAGCTTAGTGGGATCTAAGGATTCACCCCTCCACTTT.

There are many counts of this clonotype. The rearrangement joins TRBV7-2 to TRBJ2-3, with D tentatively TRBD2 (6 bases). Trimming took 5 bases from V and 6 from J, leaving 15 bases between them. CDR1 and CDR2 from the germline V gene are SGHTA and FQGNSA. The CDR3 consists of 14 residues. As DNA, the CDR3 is TGTGCCAGCAGCCCTAGACTAGACCTGGATACGCAGTATTTT. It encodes CASSPRLDLDTQYF. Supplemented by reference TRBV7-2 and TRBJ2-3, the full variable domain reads GAGVSQSPSNKVTEKGKDVELRCDPISGHTALYWYRQSLGQGLEFLIYFQGNSAPDKSGLPSDRFSAERTGGSVSTLTIQRTQQEDSAVYLCASSPRLDLDTQYFGPGTRLTVL.

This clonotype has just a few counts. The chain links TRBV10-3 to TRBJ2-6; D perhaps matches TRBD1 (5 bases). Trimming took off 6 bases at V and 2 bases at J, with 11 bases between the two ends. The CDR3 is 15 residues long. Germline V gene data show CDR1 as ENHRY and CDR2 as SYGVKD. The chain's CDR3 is CAIRKQGAGANVLTF. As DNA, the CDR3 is TGTGCCATCAGGAAGCAGGGTGCTGGGGCCAACGTCCTGACTTTC.

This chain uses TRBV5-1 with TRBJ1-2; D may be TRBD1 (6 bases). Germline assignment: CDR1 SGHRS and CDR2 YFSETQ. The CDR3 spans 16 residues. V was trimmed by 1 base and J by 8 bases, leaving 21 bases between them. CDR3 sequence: CASSLPLSWGAEGYTF. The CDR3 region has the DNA TGCGCCAGCAGCTTGCCGTTATCGTGGGGGGCCGAGGGCTACACCTTC.

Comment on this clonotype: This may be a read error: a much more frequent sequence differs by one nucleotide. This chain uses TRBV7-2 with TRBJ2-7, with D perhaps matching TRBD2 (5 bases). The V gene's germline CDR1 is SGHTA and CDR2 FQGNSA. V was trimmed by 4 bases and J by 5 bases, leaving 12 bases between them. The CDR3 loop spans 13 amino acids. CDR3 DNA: TGTGCCAGCAGCTACGGGGTCGACGACGAGCAGTACTTC. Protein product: CASSYGVDDEQYF.

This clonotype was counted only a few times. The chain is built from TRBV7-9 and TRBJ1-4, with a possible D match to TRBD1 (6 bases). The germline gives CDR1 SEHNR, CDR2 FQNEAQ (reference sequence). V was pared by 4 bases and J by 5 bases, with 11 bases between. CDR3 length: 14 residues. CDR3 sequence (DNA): TGTGCCAGCAGCTCCAGGACAGAGAATGAAAAACTGTTTTTT. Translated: CASSSRTENEKLFF.

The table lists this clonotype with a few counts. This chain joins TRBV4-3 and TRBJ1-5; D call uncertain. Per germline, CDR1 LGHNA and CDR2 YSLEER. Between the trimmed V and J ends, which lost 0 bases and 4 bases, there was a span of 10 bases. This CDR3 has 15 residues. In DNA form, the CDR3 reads TGCGCCAGCAGCCAAGATTTGAGCGGGAATCAGCCCCAGCATTTT. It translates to CASSQDLSGNQPQHF.

The CDR3 DNA reads TGTGCCAGCAGCCGTAGCGGTGCCTACAATGAGCAGTTCTTC. Translating gives CASSRSGAYNEQFF. The chain links TRBV3-1 to TRBJ2-1, with D possibly being TRBD2 (6 bases). Per the germline V gene, CDR1 is LGHDT and CDR2 is YNNKEL (reference sequence). V was cut by 4 bases and J by 2 bases, with 9 bases left in between. This CDR3 has 14 residues.